These 10 T cell receptor beta chains were all obtained from the same sample, sequenced in a study of breast tumors, draining lymph nodes, adjacent tissues. TCRdb re-called the multiplex PCR reads with MiXCR, one entry per CDR3 protein. Of approximately 7,100 distinct CDR3 sequences in the sample, around 74% are singletons; the top ten hold 35% to 50%. Sequenced sample: tumor-adjacent breast tissue. The source is a female donor with breast cancer. Some clones in this sample may be carry-over from other donors' samples.

This clonotype was counted once. This chain links TRBV11-3 with TRBJ2-1; tentative D call: TRBD1 (6 bases). V lost 2 bases and J lost 8, with 10 bases in between. Germline CDR1 reads SGHNT; CDR2 reads YENEEA. The CDR3 extends over 13 amino acids. The CDR3 reads CASSLSQGDEQFF. The CDR3 DNA follows: TGTGCCAGCAGCTTATCACAGGGCGATGAGCAGTTCTTC.

The gene calls are TRBV6-6 and TRBJ2-1, with TRBD1 matching over 9 bases. The CDR3 is 15 residues long. Germline V lookup: CDR1 MNHNY, CDR2 SVGAGI (reference sequence). J gave up 6 bases and V 5 bases, and 8 bases lay outside the gene matches. The CDR3 here is CASSVTGGASNEQFF. The CDR3 DNA reads TGTGCCAGCAGTGTAACAGGGGGCGCGAGCAATGAGCAGTTCTTC.

This clonotype ranks as large. The V call is TRBV7-6, the J call TRBJ2-7; no firm D call. The germline V gene has CDR1 SGHVS and CDR2 FNYEAQ. V lost 1 base to trimming and J lost 2 bases, with 9 bases between them. This CDR3 has 14 residues. The DNA for the CDR3 is TGTGCCAGCAGCTTAGACGAGGTTGCCTACGAGCAGTACTTC. Residues: CASSLDEVAYEQYF. The entire variable domain, with the rest obtained from reference TRBV7-6 and TRBJ2-7, is as follows: GAGVSQSPRYKVTKRGQDVALRCDPISGHVSLYWYRQALGQGPEFLTYFNYEAQQDKSGLPNDRFSAERPEGSISTLTIQRTEQRDSAMYRCASSLDEVAYEQYFGPGTRLTVT.

The rearrangement links TRBV12-5 to TRBJ2-5; D gene unclear. Looked up from germline, CDR1 is LGHNT and CDR2 is FRNRAP. The V gene lost 4 bases and the J gene lost 2 bases, with 8 bases spanning the gap. The CDR3 covers 13 residues. Here the CDR3 reads CASGSGRQETQYF. The DNA of the CDR3 is TGTGCTAGTGGTTCCGGACGGCAAGAGACCCAGTACTTC.

The gene calls are TRBV10-3 and TRBJ2-1; D may be TRBD2 (6 bases). V was trimmed by 8 bases and J by 6 bases, leaving 29 bases between them. Germline V lookup: CDR1 ENHRY, CDR2 SYGVKD. This CDR3 is 18 amino acids long. The CDR3: CAISRWAFTSNMTNEQFF. The CDR3, as DNA: TGTGCCATCTCCCGTTGGGCTTTTACTAGCAACATGACCAATGAGCAGTTCTTC.

V is TRBV29-1 and J is TRBJ1-5; D remains ambiguous. This CDR3 is built from 13 residues. Germline V lookup: CDR1 SQVTM, CDR2 ANQGSEA. Trimming took 3 bases from V and 7 from J, leaving 13 bases between them. The CDR3 reads CSVEGSPGQPQHF. Here the CDR3 DNA reads TGCAGCGTTGAGGGCAGCCCGGGGCAGCCCCAGCATTTT.

This clonotype is medium-sized (0.01 to 0.1%). The J gene is TRBJ2-7, the V gene TRBV12-3 or TRBV12-4, with no clear D. CDR3 length equals 11 residues. V lost 3 bases to trimming and J lost 5 bases, with 5 bases between them. CDR3 sequence (DNA): TGTGCCAGCAGTTTGACCCACGAGCAGTACTTC. This sequence encodes CASSLTHEQYF.

The chain recombines TRBV20-1 with TRBJ2-1; 11 positions match TRBD2. The CDR3 totals 15 residues. The V segment lost 4 bases and the J segment 12 bases; nucleotides outside the gene matches: 14. CDR1 and CDR2 from the germline V gene are DFQATT and SNEGSKA (reference sequence). CDR3 nucleotides: TGCAGTGCTATCTACGATCTAGCGGGAGGCGGTGGGCAGTTCTTC. Protein sequence: CSAIYDLAGGGGQFF.

The chain has TRBV7-8 and TRBJ2-5; 14 nucleotides line up with TRBD2. Germline CDR1 is SGHVS and CDR2 is FQNEAQ. This CDR3 has 14 amino acids. The V and J ends lost 5 bases and 9 bases, in that order; junction bases with no gene match: 5. The CDR3 DNA reads TGTGCCAGCAGCGGGACTAGCGGGGGTTTGGCCCAGTACTTC. Protein: CASSGTSGGLAQYF.

This chain uses TRBV20-1 with TRBJ2-5, with a weak D call TRBD2 (5 bases). The germline V gene encodes CDR1 DFQATT and CDR2 SNEGSKA (reference sequence). V shed 0 bases and J shed 5 bases, with 16 bases lying between them. The CDR3 spans 15 residues. The DNA for the CDR3 is TGCAGTGCTAGAGACCCTAGAGGGTTTGTGGAGACCCAGTACTTC. The encoded protein is CSARDPRGFVETQYF.